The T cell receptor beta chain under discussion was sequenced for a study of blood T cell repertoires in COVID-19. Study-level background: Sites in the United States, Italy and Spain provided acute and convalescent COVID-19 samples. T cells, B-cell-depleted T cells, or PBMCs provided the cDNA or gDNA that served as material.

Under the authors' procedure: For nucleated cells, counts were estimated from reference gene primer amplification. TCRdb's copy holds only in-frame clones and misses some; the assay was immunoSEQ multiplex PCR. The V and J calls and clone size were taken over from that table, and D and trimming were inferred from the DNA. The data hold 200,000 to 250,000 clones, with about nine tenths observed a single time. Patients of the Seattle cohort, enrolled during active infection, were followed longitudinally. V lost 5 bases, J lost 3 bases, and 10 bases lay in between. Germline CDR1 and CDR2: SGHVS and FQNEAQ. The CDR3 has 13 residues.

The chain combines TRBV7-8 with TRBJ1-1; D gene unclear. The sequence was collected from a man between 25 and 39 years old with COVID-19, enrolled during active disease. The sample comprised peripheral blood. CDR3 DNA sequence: TGTGCCAGCAGCCGCCGGGGTGACACTGAAGCTTTCTTT. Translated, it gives CASSRRGDTEAFF.